A single sample gave rise to the 29 T cell receptor beta chains below, sequenced in a study of T cell changes during pregnancy in multiple sclerosis. Profiled with immunoSEQ multiplex PCR; TCRdb holds only in-frame clones, not every one. Of over 90,000 clones in the sample, about nine tenths were seen once. The sequencing used peripheral blood, collected in the second trimester of pregnancy. Source of these receptors: a female donor in good health, enrolled as a control in a pregnancy study.

The rearrangement uses TRBV28 and TRBJ2-6; maybe TRBD2 (5 bases). The CDR3 has 14 residues. V shed 7 bases and J shed 1 base, with 8 bases lying between them. The germline V gene encodes CDR1 MDHEN and CDR2 SYDVKM. CDR3 sequence (DNA): TGTGCCAGCAACTCGGGGTCTGGGGCCAACGTCCTGACTTTC. This codes for CASNSGSGANVLTF. Full variable domain (missing parts from reference TRBV28 and TRBJ2-6): DVKVTQSSRYLVKRTGEKVFLECVQDMDHENMFWYRQDPGLGLRLIYFSYDVKMKEKGDIPEGYSVSREKKERFSLILESASTNQTSMYLCASNSGSGANVLTFGAGSRLTVL.

With respect to this clone: Other DNA variants within this sample encode the same CDR3. The CDR3 loop reads CSVRDSEAFF. DNA for the CDR3: TGCAGCGTTCGGGACAGTGAAGCTTTCTTT. The V and J genes are TRBV29-1 and TRBJ1-1; 7 positions agree with TRBD1. Germline lookup yields CDR1 SQVTM and CDR2 ANQGSEA. The CDR3 has 10 residues. The V and J ends lost 5 bases and 7 bases, in that order; junction bases with no gene match: 1.

The V call is TRBV18, the J call TRBJ1-2; 7 nucleotides match TRBD1. Germline trimming cut 4 bases from V and 6 bases from J; bases unmatched to any gene: 8. The CDR3 contains 14 residues. CDR1 and CDR2 (germline): KGHSH, LQKENI. CDR3 region: CASSRYRGTDGYTF. In nucleotides, the CDR3 is TGTGCCAGCTCACGATACAGGGGTACGGATGGCTACACCTTC.

The CDR3 region has the DNA TGTGCCAGCAGTCCCCGGGGGTCTAGCAATCAGCCCCAGCATTTT. This sequence encodes CASSPRGSSNQPQHF. This chain connects TRBV6-6 to TRBJ1-5; D might be TRBD1 (5 bases). The CDR3 consists of 15 residues. Trimming removed 5 bases at V and 0 bases at J, with 11 bases between. Germline V lookup: CDR1 MNHNY, CDR2 SVGAGI (reference sequence).

The rearrangement joins TRBV6-6 to TRBJ1-4; 7 bases agree with TRBD1. The CDR3 has 16 residues. Germline CDR1 reads MNHNY; CDR2 reads SVGAGI (reference sequence). J gave up 4 bases and V 0 bases, and 5 bases lay outside the gene matches. CDR3 region: CASSYSRRDSNEKLFF. CDR3 DNA: TGTGCCAGCAGTTACTCCCGCCGGGACAGTAATGAAAAACTGTTTTTT.

The chain joins TRBV28 to TRBJ2-2; 8 bases align to TRBD1. Looked up from germline, CDR1 is MDHEN and CDR2 is SYDVKM. The CDR3 consists of 16 residues. V was clipped by 6 bases and J by 6 bases; unmatched bases: 12. CDR3 loop: CASRSQGAALAGELFF. The CDR3 DNA reads TGTGCCAGCAGATCTCAGGGGGCGGCTCTCGCCGGGGAGCTGTTTTTT.

V and J are TRBV9 and TRBJ2-1, with 11 bases matching TRBD2. The CDR3 is 16 amino acids. Looked up from germline, CDR1 is SGDLS and CDR2 is YYNGEE. The junction had 9 bases not matched to a gene; V was cut back by 5 bases and J by 5 bases. The CDR3 DNA sequence: TGTGCCAGCAGACCGACTGTAGCGGGAGGGCACAATGAGCAGTTCTTC. Its protein product is CASRPTVAGGHNEQFF.

The chain recombines TRBV19 with TRBJ2-7; tentative D call: TRBD1 (6 bases). The CDR3 is 13 amino acids. V was pared by 6 bases and J by 2 bases, with 11 bases between. CDR1 is LNHDA and CDR2 is SQIVND in the germline V gene (reference sequence). In nucleotides, the CDR3 is TGTGCCAGTAGCCAGGGGTCCCCCTACGAGCAGTACTTC. This gives the protein CASSQGSPYEQYF. Variable domain in full (rest from reference TRBV19 and TRBJ2-7): DGGITQSPKYLFRKEGQNVTLSCEQNLNHDAMYWYRQDPGQGLRLIYYSQIVNDFQKGDIAEGYSVSREKKESFPLTVTSAQKNPTAFYLCASSQGSPYEQYFGPGTRLTVT.

This clone occurred once. The genes are TRBV27 and TRBJ1-2, with D possibly TRBD1 on 6 matching bases. Between the trimmed V and J ends, which lost 5 bases and 5 bases, there was a span of 21 bases. Germline CDR1 and CDR2: MNHEY and SMNVEV (reference sequence). The CDR3 totals 16 residues. This CDR3 reads CASSKLSDSDQYGYTF. Here the CDR3 DNA reads TGTGCCAGCAGTAAACTGTCGGACAGTGATCAATATGGCTACACCTTC.

This sequence joins TRBV4-1 and TRBJ1-5, with 7 bases aligning to TRBD1. Germline V gene sequence: CDR1 MGHRA, CDR2 YSYEKL. There are 16 residues in the CDR3. Trimming at V came to 0 bases and at J to 6 bases, leaving 8 bases not matched to a gene. CDR3 nucleotide sequence: TGCGCCAGCAGCCAAGATGGGCACAGGGGTTCTCAGCCCCAGCATTTT. This gives the protein CASSQDGHRGSQPQHF.

The J gene is TRBJ1-2, the V gene TRBV2; no definite D call. This CDR3 comprises 11 residues. Germline lookup yields CDR1 SNHLY and CDR2 FYNNEI. V was shortened by 8 bases and J by 7 bases, with 11 bases between the two germline ends. CDR3 bases: TGTGCCAGCGGTCCGGGATTTGGCTACACCTTC. Its translation is CASGPGFGYTF.

V usage is TRBV11-2 and J usage is TRBJ2-1; TRBD2 matches at 9 bases. CDR1 and CDR2 (germline): SGHAT, FQNNGV. The junction had 4 bases not matched to a gene; V was cut back by 5 bases and J by 2 bases. This CDR3 is 15 amino acids long. CDR3 sequence: CASSAGLAAYNEQFF. The CDR3 DNA follows: TGTGCCAGCAGCGCGGGACTAGCAGCCTACAATGAGCAGTTCTTC.

The V call is TRBV19, the J call TRBJ1-2; the D is unclear. This CDR3 comprises 13 residues. Germline CDR1 LNHDA, CDR2 SQIVND (reference sequence). V shed 5 bases and J shed 4 bases, with 11 bases lying between them. CDR3 residues: CASSAPASYGYTF. In nucleotides, the CDR3 is TGTGCCAGTAGTGCCCCAGCGTCCTATGGCTACACCTTC.

This clone was counted a single time. CDR3 bases: TGTGCCTGGAGTGCCGGACAGGGGAGCAATCAGCCCCAGCATTTT. Translated: CAWSAGQGSNQPQHF. V is TRBV30 and J is TRBJ1-5, with TRBD1 matching 9 bases. There are 15 residues in the CDR3. The ends lost 1 base at V and 1 base at J; junction bases unmatched: 2. Germline V gene lookup returns CDR1 GTSNPN and CDR2 SVGIG (reference sequence).

The J gene is TRBJ1-2, the V gene TRBV5-1; 10 positions match TRBD1. The length of the CDR3 is 13 residues. In germline, CDR1 is SGHRS, CDR2 YFSETQ. V lost 3 bases to trimming and J lost 5 bases; unmatched junction nucleotides: 1. The CDR3 protein is CASSSGQGYGYTF. The DNA of the CDR3 is TGCGCCAGCAGCTCGGGACAGGGGTATGGCTACACCTTC. The full variable domain, completed using reference TRBV5-1 and TRBJ1-2, is KAGVTQTPRYLIKTRGQQVTLSCSPISGHRSVSWYQQTPGQGLQFLFEYFSETQRNKGNFPGRFSGRQFSNSRSEMNVSTLELGDSALYLCASSSGQGYGYTFGSGTRLTVV.

The chain combines TRBV9 with TRBJ2-1; 10 bases map to TRBD1. The CDR3 loop spans 15 amino acids. From germline, CDR1 is SGDLS and CDR2 YYNGEE. V was pared by 3 bases and J by 3 bases, with 3 bases of the junction left unmatched. The CDR3 is CASSAGQGGYNEQFF. The CDR3, as DNA: TGTGCCAGCAGCGCAGGACAGGGGGGCTACAATGAGCAGTTCTTC.

The J gene is TRBJ2-5, the V gene TRBV18, with D maybe TRBD1 (5 bases). V was clipped by 1 base and J by 3 bases, with 9 bases between them. This CDR3 region has 14 residues. Germline CDR1 KGHSH, CDR2 LQKENI. The CDR3 reads CASSPRQLEETQYF. In DNA form, the CDR3 reads TGTGCCAGCTCACCACGACAGCTCGAAGAGACCCAGTACTTC. Based on the CDR3 plus reference TRBV18 and TRBJ2-5, the full variable domain is NAGVMQNPRHLVRRRGQEARLRCSPMKGHSHVYWYRQLPEEGLKFMVYLQKENIIDESGMPKERFSAEFPKEGPSILRIQQVVRGDSAAYFCASSPRQLEETQYFGPGTRLLVL.

The chain carries TRBV27 and TRBJ1-2; tentatively, D is TRBD1 (6 bases). Trimming removed 0 bases at V and 4 bases at J, with 18 bases between. The germline V gene has CDR1 MNHEY and CDR2 SMNVEV (reference sequence). The CDR3 consists of 17 residues. The CDR3 DNA sequence: TGTGCCAGCAGTTTATCGGGCAGGGGCTCCTTCATCTATGGCTACACCTTC. Residues: CASSLSGRGSFIYGYTF.

CDR3 nucleotides: TGCGCCAGCAGTAGGGACAGCCTCTACGAGCAGTACTTC. Translation gives CASSRDSLYEQYF. The rearrangement links TRBV5-1 to TRBJ2-7; TRBD1 matches 7 bases. Germline V gene data show CDR1 as SGHRS and CDR2 as YFSETQ. With 5 bases clipped from V and 3 bases from J, the junction kept 5 bases outside the gene matches. The length of the CDR3 is 13 residues. Variable domain in full (rest from reference TRBV5-1 and TRBJ2-7): KAGVTQTPRYLIKTRGQQVTLSCSPISGHRSVSWYQQTPGQGLQFLFEYFSETQRNKGNFPGRFSGRQFSNSRSEMNVSTLELGDSALYLCASSRDSLYEQYFGPGTRLTVT.

CDR3 DNA: TGTGCCAGTAGCGCAGGGAAGACTGAAGCTTTCTTT. Its translation is CASSAGKTEAFF. The rearrangement uses TRBV19 and TRBJ1-1; tentatively, D is TRBD1 (5 bases). This CDR3 contains 12 residues. Germline V CDR1 and CDR2: LNHDA, SQIVND (reference sequence). V was pared by 6 bases and J by 5 bases, with 10 bases between.

The V and J genes are TRBV18 and TRBJ2-5; D call uncertain. The CDR3 has 13 amino acids. CDR1 and CDR2 from the germline V gene are KGHSH and LQKENI. V lost 4 bases to trimming and J lost 0 bases, with 6 bases between them. This CDR3 is CASSLQYQETQYF. CDR3 DNA: TGTGCCAGCTCACTCCAGTACCAAGAGACCCAGTACTTC.

The chain combines TRBV2 with TRBJ1-4, with 8 bases that match TRBD1. CDR3 length equals 14 residues. Losses at the gene ends were 6 bases for V and 8 bases for J; bases not matched to a gene: 8. Looked up from germline, CDR1 is SNHLY and CDR2 is FYNNEI. CDR3 DNA sequence: TGTGCCAGCAGGGAGACAGGGGTCAACGAAAAACTGTTTTTT. Amino acid sequence: CASRETGVNEKLFF.

This clone was seen more than once but under ten times. The V and J genes are TRBV29-1 and TRBJ1-1; no reliable D call. Germline loops: CDR1 SQVTM, CDR2 ANQGSEA. V lost 7 bases, J lost 1 base, and 7 bases lay in between. The CDR3 is made up of 11 amino acids. The CDR3 region is CSGRENTEAFF. The CDR3 nucleotides read TGCAGCGGACGGGAGAACACTGAAGCTTTCTTT.

The chain couples TRBV4-1 to TRBJ1-4; D might be TRBD1 (6 bases). V was pared by 4 bases and J by 4 bases, with 13 bases between. The CDR3 is 15 residues long. Germline CDR1 is MGHRA and CDR2 is YSYEKL. CDR3 DNA: TGCGCCAGCAGCCGCCAGGGAGGGGGTAATGAAAAACTGTTTTTT. Encoded protein: CASSRQGGGNEKLFF.

The chain joins TRBV28 to TRBJ1-3, with a tentative D call TRBD1 (5 bases). V lost 7 bases, J lost 5 bases, and 12 bases lay in between. The CDR3 is made up of 13 amino acids. Germline assignment: CDR1 MDHEN and CDR2 SYDVKM. CDR3 in DNA: TGTGCCAGCACAGGAGGGGCGAGAAACACCATATATTTT. Its translation: CASTGGARNTIYF.

The J gene is TRBJ1-1, the V gene TRBV7-9; D gene uncertain. With 7 bases removed from V and 10 bases from J, the gap between germline ends came to 10 bases. Germline V gives CDR1 SEHNR, CDR2 FQNEAQ (reference sequence). This CDR3 is 10 amino acids long. CDR3 bases: TGTGCCAGCACCTTCCAACTAGCTTTCTTT. Protein sequence: CASTFQLAFF.

The chain combines TRBV7-6 with TRBJ2-7; D is undetermined. Trimming left V 5 bases short and J 3 bases short, with 11 bases between. CDR3 length: 13 residues. CDR1 and CDR2 from the germline V gene are SGHVS and FNYEAQ. The CDR3 loop is CASSPVASYEQYF. The CDR3 DNA follows: TGTGCCAGCAGCCCGGTCGCGAGCTACGAGCAGTACTTC.

The V call is TRBV4-1, the J call TRBJ2-1, with 10 nucleotides matching TRBD2. The germline V gene has CDR1 MGHRA and CDR2 YSYEKL. V trimming: 4 bases; J trimming: 5 bases; junction bases outside the gene matches: 8. The CDR3 has 16 amino acids. The chain's CDR3 is CASSPRRTSGNNEQFF. In nucleotides, the CDR3 is TGCGCCAGCAGCCCAAGGCGGACTAGCGGCAACAATGAGCAGTTCTTC.

V and J are TRBV7-2 and TRBJ2-1; 7 positions match TRBD2. The CDR3 is 15 residues long. Trimming took 5 bases from V and 5 from J; bases not matched to a gene: 9. Germline CDR1 and CDR2: SGHTA and FQGNSA. The chain's CDR3 is CASSVSGGGNNEQFF. The CDR3 DNA reads TGTGCCAGCAGCGTCTCAGGCGGGGGTAACAATGAGCAGTTCTTC.